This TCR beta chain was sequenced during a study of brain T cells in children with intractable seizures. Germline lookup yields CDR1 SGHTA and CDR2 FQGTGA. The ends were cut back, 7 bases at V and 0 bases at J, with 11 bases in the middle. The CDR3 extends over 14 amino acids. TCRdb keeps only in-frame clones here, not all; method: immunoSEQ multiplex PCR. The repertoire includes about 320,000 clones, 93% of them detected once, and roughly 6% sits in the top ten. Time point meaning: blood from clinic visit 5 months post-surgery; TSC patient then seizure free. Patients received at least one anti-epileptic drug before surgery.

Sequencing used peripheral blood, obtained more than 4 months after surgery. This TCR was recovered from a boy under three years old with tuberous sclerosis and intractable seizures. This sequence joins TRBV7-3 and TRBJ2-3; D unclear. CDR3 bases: TGTGCCAGCACCCAAAATTATAGCACAGATACGCAGTATTTT. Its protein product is CASTQNYSTDTQYF.